This T cell receptor beta chain was recovered during a study of a mutant IDH1 vaccine in newly diagnosed glioma (dated by TCRdb to about 2021). As for the study more broadly: Eight vaccinations were administered to patients in weeks 1, 3, 5, 7, 11, 15, 19 and 23, corresponding to visits V03 through V10. Peripheral blood samples were drawn at six visits, namely V03 (baseline), V05, V07, V10, V12 and V13. In the chemotherapy-containing groups, vaccination started alongside temozolomide cycles, whereas in patients who had radiotherapy alone it started 4-6 weeks after radiotherapy. The roughly 32 treated patients were 62.5% male and around 38% female, with a mean age of around 40 years. For exploratory analyses, longitudinal TCRB deep sequencing was carried out in roughly 23 treated patients wherever samples were available. Before enrollment, patients had received standard therapy of radiotherapy alone, temozolomide alone, or radiochemotherapy with temozolomide; most received the combination.

According to the study, the label for this sample's time point signals: week 23, last vaccination. Each vaccine dose, consisting of 300 ug of a 20-mer mutant IDH1 peptide in Montanide, was administered subcutaneously with topical imiquimod. All donors had newly diagnosed IDH1-mutant astrocytomas of WHO grade 3 or 4 that showed loss of nuclear ATRX. The samples were drawn from NOA16, a multicentre, single-arm, open-label phase I trial in Germany that tested a mutant IDH1 peptide vaccine in humans for the first time. The DNeasy Blood and Tissue Kit was used to extract genomic DNA from EDTA blood for TCRB sequencing. The method was the immunoSEQ multiplex PCR assay. Rearranged TCR beta chain sequences were amplified using the hsTCRB Kit according to the manufacturer's protocol. Sequencing of TCRB libraries was carried out on an Illumina MiSeq. In the original analysis: The proprietary platform of the kit vendor was used for demultiplexing, trimming and gene mapping. The table was pulled from immuneACCESS by TCRdb, which kept in-frame rearrangements only. Such tables lose some clones; where checked, under half of the loss comes from unresolved V genes, and the rest has no known cause. V and J calls and clone size are as listed in that table; D and trimming were resolved from the DNA. Present in this sample are tens of thousands of clones, roughly 80% of which were seen just once. The ten most abundant clones make up about 6.3% of the sample.

A remark on this clone: Its binding antigen is unknown. No qualities accompany the bases; no much larger clone lies one base away.

Including the terminal cysteine and phenylalanine, the CDR3 comprises 14 residues. The retained sequence is limited to the CDR3, 42 bases, with the frame set at the first base. CDR1 and CDR2 (SEHNR, FQNEAQ) derive from the germline V gene (reference sequence). V is shortened by 8 bases, J by 1 base, and the region joining them spans 9 bases. The paper as a whole reports these results and caveats: According to the authors, sample limitations meant that analyses of patient blood samples could not be reproduced. Immune responses induced by the vaccine were seen in roughly 95% of patients across multiple MHC alleles. Pseudoprogression seemed to be unrelated to changes in the top peripheral T cell clonotypes found by TCRB sequencing. PBMC samples for TCRB deep sequencing were selected based on availability.

The TCR originated in a man between 35 and 55 years old with glioma. The source material was PBMCs, sampled from a glioma patient whose treatment included an IDH1 peptide vaccine. This sequence uses TRBV7-9 and TRBJ2-6; a tentative D call is TRBD2 (5 bases match). This receptor carries the CDR3 CASQTGSGANVLTF. Here is the DNA: TGTGCCAGCCAAACGGGATCTGGGGCCAACGTCCTGACTTTC.